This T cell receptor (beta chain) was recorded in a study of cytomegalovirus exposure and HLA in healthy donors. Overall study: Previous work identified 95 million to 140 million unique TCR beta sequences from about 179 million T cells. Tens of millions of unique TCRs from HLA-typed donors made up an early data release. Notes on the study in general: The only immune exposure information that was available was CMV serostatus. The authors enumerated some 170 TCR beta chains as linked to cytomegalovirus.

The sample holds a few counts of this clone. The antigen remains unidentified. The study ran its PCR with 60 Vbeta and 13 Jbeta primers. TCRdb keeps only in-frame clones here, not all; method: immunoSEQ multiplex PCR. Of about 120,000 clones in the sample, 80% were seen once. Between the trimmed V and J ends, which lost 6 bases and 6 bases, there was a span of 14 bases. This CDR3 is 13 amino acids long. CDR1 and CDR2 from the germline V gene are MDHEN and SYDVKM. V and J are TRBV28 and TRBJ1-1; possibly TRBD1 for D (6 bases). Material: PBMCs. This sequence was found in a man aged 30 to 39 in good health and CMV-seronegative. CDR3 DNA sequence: TGTGCCAGCAGCCAACAGGGAGAGGCTGAAGCTTTCTTT. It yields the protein CASSQQGEAEAFF.